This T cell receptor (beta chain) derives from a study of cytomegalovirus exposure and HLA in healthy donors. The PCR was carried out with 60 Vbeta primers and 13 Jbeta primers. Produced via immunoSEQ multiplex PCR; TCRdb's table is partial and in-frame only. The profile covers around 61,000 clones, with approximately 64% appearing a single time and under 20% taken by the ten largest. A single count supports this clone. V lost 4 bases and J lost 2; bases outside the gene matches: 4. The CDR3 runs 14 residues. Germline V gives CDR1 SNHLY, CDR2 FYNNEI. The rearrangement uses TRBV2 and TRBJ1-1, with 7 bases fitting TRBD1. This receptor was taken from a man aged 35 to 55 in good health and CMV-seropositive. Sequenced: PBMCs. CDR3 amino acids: CASSVNRGNTEAFF. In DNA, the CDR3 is TGTGCCAGCAGTGTAAACAGGGGAAACACTGAAGCTTTCTTT.